These 11 T cell receptor beta chains came from one sample sequenced in a study of PD-L1 blockade in urothelial cancer. The sample's time point: pretreatment peripheral blood. Clones were sequenced by immunoSEQ multiplex PCR, and TCRdb holds only the in-frame ones, with some missing. Of about 87,000 clones in the sample, roughly 84% were seen once. Sequenced material: PBMCs, taken around atezolizumab (anti-PD-L1) treatment. These receptors came from a man aged 55 to 70 with urothelial cancer.

This clone was seen a single time. Compared with germline, one end of the junction differs, possibly owing to a read error. The gene calls are TRBV5-4 and TRBJ2-7, with D unresolved. CDR1 SGHNT and CDR2 YYREEE come from the germline V gene (reference sequence). CDR3 length: 14 amino acids. CDR3 residues: CASSPPQQNYEQYF. CDR3 bases: TGCGCCAGCAGCCCGCCCCAACAGAACTACGAGCAGTACTTC.

The rearrangement uses TRBV9 and TRBJ1-3; D is ambiguous. CDR1 is SGDLS and CDR2 is YYNGEE in the germline V gene. The CDR3 runs 16 residues. V lost 6 bases to trimming and J lost 8 bases, with 24 bases between them. The CDR3 DNA follows: TGTGCCAGCACCCGAAGAGGGAACAGTGGCCGGGACACCATATATTTT. Its translation is CASTRRGNSGRDTIYF.

Only one count was recorded for this clone. V gene TRBV5-1 combines with J gene TRBJ2-3, with D tentatively TRBD2 (6 bases). V lost 7 bases, J lost 0 bases, and 15 bases lay in between. CDR3 size: 15 residues. CDR1 and CDR2 from the germline V gene are SGHRS and YFSETQ. The CDR3 reads CASSLVSGSTDTQYF. In DNA, the CDR3 is TGCGCCAGCTCCCTCGTTAGCGGCAGCACAGATACGCAGTATTTT. Complete variable domain (other parts from reference TRBV5-1 and TRBJ2-3): KAGVTQTPRYLIKTRGQQVTLSCSPISGHRSVSWYQQTPGQGLQFLFEYFSETQRNKGNFPGRFSGRQFSNSRSEMNVSTLELGDSALYLCASSLVSGSTDTQYFGPGTRLTVL.

This clone was seen a handful of times. This chain joins TRBV4-2 and TRBJ2-1, with 7 bases aligning to TRBD2. The CDR3 spans 16 residues. In germline, CDR1 is LGHNA, CDR2 YNFKEQ. V trimming: 1 base; J trimming: 0 bases; junction bases outside the gene matches: 3. The CDR3 DNA is TGTGCCAGCAGCCAAGCTGGCGGGGGCTCCTACAATGAGCAGTTCTTC. Translated, it gives CASSQAGGGSYNEQFF.

V and J are TRBV2 and TRBJ2-6, with 9 bases identical to TRBD1. Germline trimming cut 8 bases from V and 2 bases from J; bases unmatched to any gene: 7. The germline V gene has CDR1 SNHLY and CDR2 FYNNEI. This CDR3 is 16 amino acids long. CDR3 in amino acids: CASRDRVVAGANVLTF. CDR3 nucleotide sequence: TGTGCCAGCCGGGACAGGGTTGTCGCTGGGGCCAACGTCCTGACTTTC.

The chain carries TRBV30 and TRBJ1-2; 7 bases line up with TRBD1. CDR3 size: 15 residues. Germline lookup yields CDR1 GTSNPN and CDR2 SVGIG (reference sequence). V trimming: 2 bases; J trimming: 0 bases; junction bases outside the gene matches: 6. Written as DNA, the CDR3 is TGTGCCTGGAGTTTAGACAGGGCAGCTAACTATGGCTACACCTTC. Translating gives CAWSLDRAANYGYTF.

The gene calls are TRBV19 and TRBJ1-1; D unclear. V lost 3 bases, J lost 8 bases, and 10 bases lay in between. The CDR3 runs 12 residues. CDR1 LNHDA and CDR2 SQIVND come from the germline V gene (reference sequence). The DNA for the CDR3 is TGTGCCAGTAGTATTACCCGGGGAGAAGCTTTCTTT. Residues: CASSITRGEAFF. The complete variable domain, with remaining parts taken from reference TRBV19 and TRBJ1-1, reads DGGITQSPKYLFRKEGQNVTLSCEQNLNHDAMYWYRQDPGQGLRLIYYSQIVNDFQKGDIAEGYSVSREKKESFPLTVTSAQKNPTAFYLCASSITRGEAFFGQGTRLTVV.

This sequence joins TRBV29-1 and TRBJ1-1; D may be TRBD1 (5 bases). Deletions cut 6 bases from V and 5 bases from J, with 19 bases between. Germline CDR1 reads SQVTM; CDR2 reads ANQGSEA. The CDR3 has 14 amino acids. The CDR3 reads CSVTQLTARTEAFF. The CDR3 nucleotides are TGCAGCGTAACTCAATTGACAGCTAGGACTGAAGCTTTCTTT.

The chain is built from TRBV10-3 and TRBJ2-7; 10 bases fit TRBD2. This CDR3 region has 16 residues. Germline loops: CDR1 ENHRY, CDR2 SYGVKD. V dropped 0 bases and J dropped 3; count of bases not matched to a gene: 5. CDR3 residues: CAISESTASGSYEQYF. The DNA for the CDR3 is TGTGCCATCAGTGAGTCGACGGCTAGCGGGAGCTACGAGCAGTACTTC.

This sequence joins TRBV5-1 and TRBJ2-1; TRBD2 might be the D (5 bases). CDR1 and CDR2 from the germline V gene are SGHRS and YFSETQ. The germline V and J ends were trimmed by 0 bases and 4 bases, with 11 bases remaining between them. The CDR3 is made up of 15 amino acids. The CDR3 sequence: CASSLVGNEYNEQFF. CDR3 DNA sequence: TGCGCCAGCAGCTTGGTCGGGAATGAGTACAATGAGCAGTTCTTC.

The chain has TRBV27 and TRBJ1-5, with 7 bases aligning to TRBD1. Germline CDR1 MNHEY, CDR2 SMNVEV (reference sequence). J was trimmed by 9 bases and V by 6 bases; bases with no gene match: 5. The CDR3 is 12 residues long. CDR3: CASSPRTGPQHF. The DNA for the CDR3 is TGTGCCAGCAGCCCAAGGACAGGGCCCCAGCATTTT.